The rows below give T cell receptor beta chains drawn from one sample of a study of blood T cells in healthy people across ages. TCRdb called the 5' RACE reads again in MiXCR, with one record for every CDR3 protein. The repertoire holds 650,000 to 900,000 distinct CDR3 sequences, 55% to 65% seen once, with about 27% in the top ten. The specimen sequenced was blood. The receptor source for this set is a man aged 25 to 45 in good health. Each CDR3 is given with its conserved first and last residue. The order of the fields is V gene, D gene, clone size, J gene, CDR3 protein, CDR3 DNA. A D gene is named only where the DNA matches it firmly. Size is stated for part of the rows, as once, few or many counts, or as a class when the clone is expanded.

TRBV5-4	.	.	TRBJ1-1	CASSLRGWNTEAFF	TGTGCCAGCAGCTTGAGGGGCTGGAACACTGAAGCTTTCTTT
TRBV24-1	.	.	TRBJ2-5	CATSGDGTQYF	TGTGCCACCAGTGGCGACGGGACCCAGTACTTC
TRBV7-9	.	.	TRBJ1-5	CASSDGMDNQPQHF	TGTGCCAGCAGCGACGGGATGGACAATCAGCCCCAGCATTTT
TRBV4-2	TRBD2	.	TRBJ2-1	CASSQELAGGYEQFF	TGTGCCAGCAGCCAAGAACTAGCGGGGGGGTATGAGCAGTTCTTC
TRBV6-6	.	few	TRBJ2-7	CASSYRAPYEQYF	TGTGCCAGCAGTTACAGGGCTCCGTACGAGCAGTACTTC
TRBV6-6	.	.	TRBJ1-6	CASSYEGHPNSPLHF	TGTGCCAGCAGTTACGAGGGACACCCAAATTCACCCCTCCACTTT
TRBV25-1	.	.	TRBJ2-1	CATISQGFSYNEQFF	TGTGCCACCATCTCCCAGGGCTTCTCCTACAATGAGCAGTTCTTC
TRBV15	.	.	TRBJ2-5	CATSGALGPWETQYF	TGTGCCACCAGCGGAGCTTTAGGGCCCTGGGAGACCCAGTACTTC
TRBV20-1	.	.	TRBJ2-7	CSAERYEQYF	TGCAGTGCTGAAAGGTACGAGCAGTACTTC
TRBV3-1	TRBD1	.	TRBJ2-7	CASSQGQGAPEQYF	TGTGCCAGCAGCCAAGGACAGGGGGCCCCCGAGCAGTACTTC
TRBV20-1	.	.	TRBJ1-4	CSARGTSTNEKLFF	TGCAGTGCTAGAGGGACATCAACTAATGAAAAACTGTTTTTT
TRBV28	TRBD2	.	TRBJ2-5	CASSLSTLAGRGETQYF	TGTGCCAGCAGTTTATCAACCCTAGCGGGGCGGGGAGAGACCCAGTACTTC
TRBV6-6	TRBD1	.	TRBJ1-5	CASSKGTDSNQPQHF	TGTGCCAGCAGTAAAGGGACAGATAGCAATCAGCCCCAGCATTTT
TRBV12-3/TRBV12-4	.	.	TRBJ2-5	CASSFYRGHRETQYF	TGTGCCAGCAGTTTTTATCGGGGTCACCGAGAGACCCAGTACTTC
TRBV20-1	TRBD2	few	TRBJ2-5	CSAPASGDQETQYF	TGCAGTGCGCCGGCTAGCGGGGACCAAGAGACCCAGTACTTC
TRBV20-1	.	.	TRBJ2-7	CSASHSLWNEQYF	TGCAGTGCTAGTCATTCACTATGGAACGAGCAGTACTTC
TRBV4-2	TRBD1	.	TRBJ1-2	CASSQTGQGFSGYTF	TGTGCCAGCAGCCAGACTGGACAGGGGTTTTCGGGCTACACCTTC
TRBV25-1	.	.	TRBJ1-6	CASSGDQGRIPLHF	TGTGCCAGCAGTGGCGATCAGGGGAGGATACCCCTCCACTTT
TRBV7-6	.	.	TRBJ2-5	CASSLEHGQETQYF	TGTGCCAGCAGCTTAGAACACGGCCAAGAGACCCAGTACTTC
TRBV4-3	.	once	TRBJ2-7	CASSQDRAFIYEQYF	TGCGCCAGCAGCCAAGACAGGGCATTTATCTACGAGCAGTACTTC
TRBV7-2	TRBD1	few	TRBJ2-3	CASSSPGTGQYF	TGTGCCAGCAGCTCTCCTGGGACAGGGCAGTATTTT
TRBV7-9	.	.	TRBJ2-4	CASSLVVAKNIQYF	TGTGCCAGCAGCCTGGTCGTAGCCAAAAACATTCAGTACTTC
TRBV12-5	.	.	TRBJ2-3	CASGLATDTQYF	TGTGCTAGTGGTTTGGCGACAGATACGCAGTATTTT
TRBV9	.	once	TRBJ2-1	CASSVRSGTPYNEQFF	TGTGCCAGCAGCGTCCGGTCAGGGACCCCTTACAATGAGCAGTTCTTC
TRBV6-2/TRBV6-3	.	.	TRBJ2-1	CASSHLWARAGSNEQFF	TGTGCCAGCAGTCACCTTTGGGCACGGGCTGGGAGCAATGAGCAGTTCTTC
TRBV5-6	.	.	TRBJ2-3	CASSFAGYADTQYF	TGTGCCAGCAGCTTTGCCGGCTACGCAGATACGCAGTATTTT
TRBV11-2	.	once	TRBJ2-5	CASSFGGTDQETQYF	TGTGCCAGCAGCTTTGGAGGGACAGACCAAGAGACCCAGTACTTC
TRBV6-4	.	.	TRBJ1-2	CARLQGTLNYGYTF	TGTGCCAGATTACAGGGAACCCTTAACTATGGCTACACCTTC
TRBV29-1	TRBD1	.	TRBJ2-2	CSVTGQGYTGELFF	TGCAGCGTCACAGGACAGGGTTACACCGGGGAGCTGTTTTTT
TRBV2	.	.	TRBJ1-2	CASSDGVGYTF	TGTGCCAGCAGTGATGGGGTAGGCTACACCTTC
TRBV6-2/TRBV6-3	.	.	TRBJ2-7	CASSLSWGTYEQYF	TGTGCCAGCAGCCTATCGTGGGGAACCTACGAGCAGTACTTC
TRBV21-1	.	.	TRBJ2-7	CASPSWQGLTYEQYF	TGTGCCAGCCCCTCATGGCAGGGCCTGACCTACGAGCAGTACTTC
TRBV2	TRBD2	few	TRBJ2-1	CASSGSGGASYNEQFF	TGTGCCAGCAGTGGCAGCGGGGGGGCCTCCTACAATGAGCAGTTCTTC
TRBV5-1	.	few	TRBJ1-2	CASSLEEGVYGYTF	TGCGCCAGCAGCTTGGAGGAGGGGGTCTATGGCTACACCTTC
TRBV9	.	.	TRBJ2-7	CASSGVEGSYEQYF	TGTGCCAGCAGCGGGGTAGAGGGCTCCTACGAGCAGTACTTC
TRBV4-3	TRBD1	.	TRBJ2-5	CASSQDYPGTGAQETQYF	TGCGCCAGCAGCCAAGATTACCCCGGGACAGGGGCCCAAGAGACCCAGTACTTC
TRBV27	TRBD2	.	TRBJ2-1	CASSLGVAGGYNEQFF	TGTGCCAGCAGTTTAGGGGTAGCGGGGGGTTACAATGAGCAGTTCTTC
TRBV10-3	.	.	TRBJ1-4	CAISGELNEKLFF	TGCGCCATCAGTGGAGAGCTGAATGAAAAACTGTTTTTT
TRBV9	TRBD1	.	TRBJ1-2	CASSPYGGTGTGGYTF	TGTGCCAGCAGCCCCTACGGAGGGACAGGGACGGGAGGCTACACCTTC
TRBV24-1	TRBD1	.	TRBJ1-2	CATSPGQGIYGYTF	TGTGCCACCAGCCCAGGACAGGGTATCTATGGCTACACCTTC
TRBV27	.	.	TRBJ1-3	CASSPQATLASGNTIYF	TGTGCCAGCAGTCCCCAGGCGACCTTAGCGTCTGGAAACACCATATATTTT
TRBV5-6	TRBD1	few	TRBJ2-1	CASSSGQGGVYNEQFF	TGTGCCAGCAGCTCCGGACAGGGAGGAGTGTACAATGAGCAGTTCTTC
TRBV5-5	.	few	TRBJ2-3	CASSEQGWDTQYF	TGTGCCAGCAGCGAACAGGGTTGGGATACGCAGTATTTT